The 3 T cell receptor beta chains in this list originate from one sample, sequenced in a study of technical replicates of blood from a handful of donors. Some clones are missing from TCRdb's copy, which holds only in-frame ones; the method was immunoSEQ multiplex PCR. The sample lists under 95,000 clones, 95% occurring once. The sequencing input was T cells isolated from PBMCs. The receptor source for this set is a human donor in good health.

Concerning this clone: Relative to the germline gene, one junction end is altered; a read error may explain this. This chain uses TRBV28 with TRBJ1-1; no reliable D call. This CDR3 has 16 amino acids. Germline V gene data show CDR1 as MDHEN and CDR2 as SYDVKM. The CDR3: CASCLPPGYMNTEAFF. CDR3 bases: TGTGCCAGCTGTTTACCGCCCGGGTATATGAACACTGAAGCTTTCTTT.

The chain uses TRBV19 and TRBJ1-4, with a weak D call TRBD1 (6 bases). The CDR3 consists of 16 residues. Germline V lookup: CDR1 LNHDA, CDR2 SQIVND (reference sequence). Trimming shortened V by 3 bases and J by 4 bases, and 15 bases separated the two germline ends. CDR3 in DNA: TGTGCCAGTAGTATTCGAGACCAGGGGATTAATGAAAAACTGTTTTTT. Its protein product is CASSIRDQGINEKLFF. Looking up the rest from reference TRBV19 and TRBJ1-4 gives the full variable domain: DGGITQSPKYLFRKEGQNVTLSCEQNLNHDAMYWYRQDPGQGLRLIYYSQIVNDFQKGDIAEGYSVSREKKESFPLTVTSAQKNPTAFYLCASSIRDQGINEKLFFGSGTQLSVL.

This chain links TRBV2 with TRBJ2-5; weak D call: TRBD2 (6 bases). V dropped 9 bases and J dropped 10 bases, with 24 bases sitting between them. The CDR3 runs to 14 residues. CDR1 SNHLY and CDR2 FYNNEI come from the germline V gene. The CDR3 loop reads CASREEGGTGVQYF. The CDR3 DNA reads as TGTGCCAGTAGAGAAGAAGGTGGGACGGGGGTCCAGTACTTC.